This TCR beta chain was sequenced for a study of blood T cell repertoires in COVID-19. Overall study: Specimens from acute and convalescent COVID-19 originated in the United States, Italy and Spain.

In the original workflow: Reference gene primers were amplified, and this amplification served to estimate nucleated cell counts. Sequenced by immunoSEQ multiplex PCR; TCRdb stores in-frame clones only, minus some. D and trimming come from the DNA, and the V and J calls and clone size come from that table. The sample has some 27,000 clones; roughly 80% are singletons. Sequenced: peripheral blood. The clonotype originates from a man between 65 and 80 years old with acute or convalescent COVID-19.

The CDR3 sequence is CASSYGTGANTGELFF. The CDR3 nucleotides are TGTGCCAGCAGTTACGGGACAGGGGCTAACACCGGGGAGCTGTTTTTT. The chain joins TRBV13 to TRBJ2-2, with 10 bases fitting TRBD1. V was clipped by 6 bases and J by 2 bases; unmatched bases: 6. The length of the CDR3 is 16 residues. CDR1 is PRHDT, CDR2 FYEKMQ, per germline (reference sequence).